This T cell receptor (beta chain) comes out of a study of blood T cells in healthy people across ages. CDR3 size: 13 residues. Per germline, CDR1 DFQATT and CDR2 SNEGSKA (reference sequence). Next came a second PCR, run for about 6 to 12 cycles, which used a sample-barcoded 5' primer along with a J-beta primer mix. No fewer than 3 million CDR3-containing paired-end reads came from each sample. TCRdb recomputed calls from the 5' RACE reads with MiXCR, one row per CDR3 protein. Of about 570,000 distinct CDR3 sequences in the sample, approximately 27% were seen once. As for this clonotype: Its antigen is as yet unknown.

Study-level points and caveats: Diversity figures based on one million T cells were deemed too low. Unsorted PBMCs prevented conclusive naive versus antigen-experienced comparison.

The chain employs TRBV20-1 and TRBJ2-1; 12 bases are a match to TRBD2. The J call is in doubt because the DNA end fits TRBJ2-5 better. This TCR was sampled from a woman in her sixties or seventies in good health. The specimen was blood. CDR3 sequence (DNA): TGCAGTGCTGGACTAGCGGGGACGGAGACCCAGTACTTC. It encodes CSAGLAGTETQYF.